The clone carrying this TCR beta chain was seen only a few times. What it recognizes is unknown. The record originates from a study of identical twins. Germline CDR1 reads LGHDT; CDR2 reads YNNKEL (reference sequence). This CDR3 contains 16 residues. The ends were cut back, 0 bases at V and 3 bases at J, with 13 bases in the middle. The authors used template switching to add a universal primer site and gave cDNA unique molecular identifiers. TCRdb reprocessed the 5' RACE reads via MiXCR and lists one record per CDR3 protein. The data contain 500,000 to 650,000 distinct CDR3 sequences, 20% to 25% of them seen just once; the ten biggest clones take up around 0.47%. Whole-study findings and limits: It was out-of-frame TCR alpha sharing in monozygotic twins that models underestimated. Excess sharing between twins was weaker in beta out-of-frame sequences.

These data were likewise used in another study, on yellow fever vaccine responses in identical twins.

Sequenced input: CD4+ T cells sorted from blood. The sequence derives from a woman under 30 in good health. The chain is built from TRBV3-1 and TRBJ2-3; a weak D match, TRBD2 (6 bases). The CDR3 nucleotides read TGTGCCAGCAGCCAAGATCGGCGGGGTATAACAGATACGCAGTATTTT. Amino acid sequence: CASSQDRRGITDTQYF.